This T cell receptor beta chain derives from a study of vaccination and CD4 T cells after COVID-19. Study conclusions and caveats: The study sampled relatively few convalescent patients and omitted early post-infection timepoints.

Of note for this clonotype: Its target is not known.

Sequenced with the Oncomine TCR Beta short-read assay was DNA taken from cultured CD4+ T cells. A single record per CDR3 protein comes from TCRdb applying MiXCR to the PCR reads. Among some 25,000 distinct CDR3 sequences, approximately 40% were seen once, and the ten largest hold 6% to 9%. The treatment here: approximately nine-day PBMC culture with coronavirus spike peptide pools or control peptides (ViraFEST assay). ViraFEST used peptide pools to expand antigen-specific T cells and subsequently sequenced their TCRs. Alongside 7.5 to 10 IU/ml IL-2 and roughly 9.9 ug/ml peptide pools, PBMCs were cultured at some 2 million per well. Following culture for about eleven days, CD4+ T cells were isolated by negative selection. The CDR3 loop spans 14 amino acids. V was clipped by 2 bases and J by 8 bases; unmatched bases: 7. CDR1 is DFQATT, CDR2 SNEGSKA, per germline (reference sequence).

Sample: CD4+ T cells from blood, cultured in vitro. The genes are TRBV20-1 and TRBJ2-1, with TRBD2 matching 9 bases. The clonotype was recovered from a human donor who had recovered from COVID-19. The CDR3 loop reads CSARRAGGLYEQFF. The DNA for the CDR3 is TGCAGTGCTAGAAGGGCGGGGGGGCTCTATGAGCAGTTCTTC.